This T cell receptor beta chain was identified during a study of molecular identifiers for immune sequencing clone quantification. Between roughly 17,000 and 1,000,000 sorted cells, with 10%, 30% or 50% RNA, yielded naive CD8 libraries. The V end lost 1 base, the J end lost 5 bases, and 9 bases lay between the germline ends. The CDR3 runs 14 residues. The germline V gene encodes CDR1 LNHDA and CDR2 SQIVND (reference sequence). Broader study findings: The study reportedly detected spiked Jurkat TCR RNA from one cell among 1.1 million or so naive cells. Whereas naive cells kept under 1% of molecules in clones above 20 RNA copies, such clones held over 98% in effectors.

Library preparation followed earlier protocols using designated TCR primers. Using its own MiXCR run on the PCR reads, TCRdb lists one record per CDR3 protein. Counted here are approximately 680,000 distinct CDR3 sequences, roughly 27% occurring once; the ten biggest clones make up 0.75% to 0.8%. This clonotype appeared a few times. Its target is unknown. This TCR came from a human donor in good health. Some libraries in this study had Jurkat cell RNA spiked in. The chain combines TRBV19 with TRBJ2-1; D is undetermined. Material: naive CD8+ T cells from blood, with Jurkat cell RNA spiked in. This sample's subset: FACS-sorted CD8+CD4-CCR7+CD45RA+ naive T cells. The CDR3 DNA is TGTGCCAGTAGTATAGGGGTGACAAACAATGAGCAGTTCTTC. Protein sequence: CASSIGVTNNEQFF.